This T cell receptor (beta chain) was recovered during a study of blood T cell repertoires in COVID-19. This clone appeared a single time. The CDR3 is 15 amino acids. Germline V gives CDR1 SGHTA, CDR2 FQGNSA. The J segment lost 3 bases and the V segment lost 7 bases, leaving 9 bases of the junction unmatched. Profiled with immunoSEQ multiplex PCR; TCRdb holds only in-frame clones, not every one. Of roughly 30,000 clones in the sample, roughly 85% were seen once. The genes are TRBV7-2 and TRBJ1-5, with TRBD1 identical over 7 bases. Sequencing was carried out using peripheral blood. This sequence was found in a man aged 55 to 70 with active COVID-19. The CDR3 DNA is TGTGCCAGCAACCTCGTGGGACAGACCAATCAGCCCCAGCATTTT. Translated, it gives CASNLVGQTNQPQHF.